Each of the 11 T cell receptor beta chains below was sequenced from the same sample in a study of T-cell reconstitution after alpha-beta-depleted transplantation in children. Unique molecular identifiers featured in how the TCRbeta library was prepared. TCRdb analysed the PCR reads with MiXCR anew, one entry per CDR3 protein. The sample carries fewer than 700,000 distinct CDR3 sequences, 13% recorded once. The sequenced sample was PBMCs, mostly from graft donor cells, obtained 360 days after TCRalphabeta/CD19-depleted stem cell transplant. These receptors were obtained from a male patient between 10 and 17 years old who had a stem cell transplant for acute myeloid leukemia, so the T cells may come from the graft donor.

V usage is TRBV20-1 and J usage is TRBJ2-7; 12 nucleotides agree with TRBD1. CDR1 is DFQATT, CDR2 SNEGSKA, per germline (reference sequence). The CDR3 sequence is 14 residues long. The J segment lost 4 bases and the V segment lost 6 bases, leaving 7 bases of the junction unmatched. The CDR3 nucleotides are TGCAGTGCGTCCCGGGACAGGGGGCTTTACGAGCAGTACTTC. This sequence encodes CSASRDRGLYEQYF.

V usage is TRBV19 and J usage is TRBJ2-1; 12 nucleotides agree with TRBD2. Germline V CDR1 and CDR2: LNHDA, SQIVND (reference sequence). The trim removed 5 bases at V and 2 bases at J, leaving 7 bases unmatched. This CDR3 has 17 residues. The CDR3 DNA follows: TGTGCCAGTAGTTTGCGACTAGCGGGAGTTACCTACAATGAGCAGTTCTTC. As protein: CASSLRLAGVTYNEQFF.

This chain links TRBV7-9 with TRBJ2-1; D not certain. V was shortened by 7 bases and J by 0 bases, with 13 bases between the two germline ends. CDR1 SEHNR and CDR2 FQNEAQ come from the germline V gene (reference sequence). The CDR3 totals 15 residues. CDR3 residues: CASTRVASSYNEQFF. As DNA, the CDR3 is TGTGCCAGCACCCGTGTCGCCAGCTCCTACAATGAGCAGTTCTTC.

The chain joins TRBV7-2 to TRBJ2-6; D may be TRBD1 (6 bases). This CDR3 comprises 18 residues. Trimming removed 0 bases from V and 0 bases from J, with 12 bases in between. Germline assignment: CDR1 SGHTA and CDR2 FQGNSA. The CDR3 loop reads CASSLARTVYSGANVLTF. The CDR3 nucleotides are TGTGCCAGCAGCTTAGCGCGGACAGTTTACTCTGGGGCCAACGTCCTGACTTTC.

In this sample, this clonotype turned up a few times. J is TRBJ2-2 and V is TRBV27, with 7 positions matching TRBD1. The germline V gene has CDR1 MNHEY and CDR2 SMNVEV (reference sequence). With 8 bases clipped from V and 1 base from J, the junction kept 7 bases outside the gene matches. The CDR3 totals 15 residues. CDR3 sequence (DNA): TGTGCCAGCTCGGGACAGTTCGGGAACACCGGGGAGCTGTTTTTT. It codes for CASSGQFGNTGELFF.

This clonotype appeared many times. This rearrangement joins TRBV6-5 to TRBJ1-1; D call uncertain. The CDR3 spans 14 residues. V lost 6 bases and J 1 base, leaving 12 bases between the germline ends. The germline V gene has CDR1 MNHEY and CDR2 SVGAGI. CDR3 sequence: CASRWVHSNTEAFF. CDR3 DNA: TGTGCCAGCAGATGGGTACATTCGAACACTGAAGCTTTCTTT.

The gene calls are TRBV6-2 or TRBV6-3 and TRBJ2-3; 11 nucleotides line up with TRBD1. With V trimmed by 5 bases and J by 1 base, 2 bases remained unmatched. CDR1 and CDR2 from the germline V gene are MNHEY and SVGEGT. The length of the CDR3 is 15 residues. The CDR3 DNA follows: TGTGCCAGCAGTCGGACAGGGGGCGGCACAGATACGCAGTATTTT. It codes for CASSRTGGGTDTQYF.

This clonotype was observed a few times. This chain connects TRBV7-9 to TRBJ2-7; TRBD1 matches 8 bases. J lost 5 bases, V lost 3 bases, and 6 bases had no gene match. CDR1 is SEHNR and CDR2 is FQNEAQ in the germline V gene (reference sequence). There are 14 residues in the CDR3. The DNA for the CDR3 is TGTGCCAGCAGCTTTTCAGGGGGCTTCGACGAGCAGTACTTC. Amino acids: CASSFSGGFDEQYF.

The V and J genes are TRBV5-1 and TRBJ2-1; D is unclear. Looked up from germline, CDR1 is SGHRS and CDR2 is YFSETQ. The CDR3 is made up of 13 amino acids. Between the trimmed V and J ends, which lost 2 bases and 9 bases, there was a span of 12 bases. CDR3 bases: TGCGCCAGCAGCTTTCGTACCGGGCCTGAGCAGTTCTTC. Translation gives CASSFRTGPEQFF.

In its sample, this clonotype was seen a few times. The gene calls are TRBV6-2 or TRBV6-3 and TRBJ2-1, with D hard to call. The germline gives CDR1 MNHEY, CDR2 SVGEGT. The V end was cut by 3 bases, the J end by 7 bases, with 10 bases between. The CDR3 is 13 amino acids. The CDR3 DNA is TGTGCCAGCAGTTATCGGCGGTCTAATGAGCAGTTCTTC. Protein: CASSYRRSNEQFF.

The rearrangement uses TRBV29-1 and TRBJ1-1; D is unresolved. CDR3 length: 15 residues. CDR1 is SQVTM, CDR2 ANQGSEA, per germline. Between the trimmed V and J ends, which lost 3 bases and 1 base, there was a span of 15 bases. In DNA, the CDR3 is TGCAGCGTTGATCTTCAAGGCCAAGAGAACACTGAAGCTTTCTTT. It specifies CSVDLQGQENTEAFF.